The rows below give T cell receptor beta chains drawn from one sample of a study of T cells after yellow fever vaccination. TCRdb itself ran the 5' RACE reads through MiXCR, one entry per CDR3 protein. Of 160,000 or so distinct CDR3 sequences in the sample, almost 7% were seen once. Sequenced material: CD4+ T cells sorted from PBMCs, taken 5 days after the first yellow fever vaccination. These receptors all come from a man between 18 and 35 years old who received the YFV17D yellow fever vaccine. CDR3s include the opening cysteine and the closing phenylalanine or tryptophan. D genes are given only for firm matches. Expanded clones are given a class, and other clones once, few, many or no size at all.

j_call	d_call	clone_size	v_call	cdr3_nt	cdr3_aa
TRBJ2-7	NA	few	TRBV29-1	TGCAGCGTTGAAGAGCGTGGGGGACCTTCCTACGAGCAGTACTTC	CSVEERGGPSYEQYF
TRBJ1-1	NA	few	TRBV10-3	TGTGCCAGTACAGGGCCTCTGAACACTGAAGCTTTCTTT	CASTGPLNTEAFF
TRBJ1-5	NA	many	TRBV7-2	TGTGCCAGCAGCTTAGTTGCGGGGGCGCCGGGTCAGCCCCAGCATTTT	CASSLVAGAPGQPQHF
TRBJ2-2	NA	many	TRBV27	TGTGCCAGCAGTCGACTAGGATCGAACACCGGGGAGCTGTTTTTT	CASSRLGSNTGELFF
TRBJ1-4	NA	many	TRBV5-1	TGCGCCAGCTCTTTGAGCCCTAATGAAAAACTGTTTTTT	CASSLSPNEKLFF
TRBJ1-2	NA	many	TRBV4-3	TGCGCCAGCAGCCCCCGGATTGGACTTACTGATGGCTACACCTTC	CASSPRIGLTDGYTF
TRBJ1-2	NA	NA	TRBV20-1	TGCAGTGCTAGATCGAGGGCTAACTATGGCTACACCTTC	CSARSRANYGYTF
TRBJ2-1	NA	few	TRBV12-3/TRBV12-4	TGTGCCAGCAGGGGCGACTCCTACAATGAGCAGTTCTTC	CASRGDSYNEQFF
TRBJ2-7	NA	few	TRBV6-5	TGTGCCAGCAGTTACGGGGCTGGGGGCTACGAGCAGTACTTC	CASSYGAGGYEQYF
TRBJ1-5	NA	few	TRBV6-2/TRBV6-3	TGTGCCAGCAGTTACCAGTATAGCAATCAGCCCCAGCATTTT	CASSYQYSNQPQHF
TRBJ2-7	NA	many	TRBV5-1	TGCGCCAGCAGCTTGGGCGTCGGAAGCTCCTACGAGCAGTACTTC	CASSLGVGSSYEQYF
TRBJ2-2	TRBD2	many	TRBV4-1	TGCGCCAGCAGCCAATCGGCGGGGGAGAACACCGGGGAGCTGTTTTTT	CASSQSAGENTGELFF
TRBJ1-4	NA	NA	TRBV5-6	TGTGCCAGCAGCGCGATATCCGCAACTAATGAAAAACTGTTTTTT	CASSAISATNEKLFF
TRBJ1-1	TRBD1	few	TRBV7-9	TGTGCCAGCGACAGGGGAAGGGGTGAAGCTTTCTTT	CASDRGRGEAFF
TRBJ2-6	NA	few	TRBV6-5	TGTGCCAGCAGTTCCCACGGTCGCCTAGCTGAATCTGGGGCCAACGTCCTGACTTTC	CASSSHGRLAESGANVLTF
TRBJ1-1	NA	many	TRBV12-3/TRBV12-4	TGTGCCACCACAAAATTACAGGGCGGGGTGAACACTGAAGCTTTCTTT	CATTKLQGGVNTEAFF
TRBJ2-3	NA	few	TRBV6-1	TGTGCCAGTACGGGCTCTCAAGGCCTTGCGCAGTATTTT	CASTGSQGLAQYF
TRBJ2-4	NA	many	TRBV27	TGTGCCAGCAGGAGGGCTTCGGCCAAAAACATTCAGTACTTC	CASRRASAKNIQYF
TRBJ2-3	NA	many	TRBV10-3	TGTGCCATCAGTGATGGCTCGTCAGATACGCAGTATTTT	CAISDGSSDTQYF
TRBJ2-5	NA	few	TRBV7-9	TGTGCCAGCAGCTTATCACGGCTGGTAGAGACCCAGTACTTC	CASSLSRLVETQYF
TRBJ2-3	NA	many	TRBV7-2	TGTGCCAGCAGCTTAGCGAGGGGGGATACGCAGTATTTT	CASSLARGDTQYF
TRBJ2-3	NA	many	TRBV5-1	TGCGCCAGCAGCTTGGACACCAGCACAGATACGCAGTATTTT	CASSLDTSTDTQYF
TRBJ1-2	NA	medium-sized	TRBV29-1	TGCAGCGTTGAACTAGGCTATGGCTACACCTTC	CSVELGYGYTF
TRBJ2-3	TRBD1	few	TRBV28	TGTGCCAGCAGCCGGACAGGGTCACTAGATACGCAGTATTTT	CASSRTGSLDTQYF
TRBJ2-2	NA	NA	TRBV5-4	TGTGCCAGCAGCCAACCACAGGGACTCGCGAACACCGGGGAGCTGTTTTTT	CASSQPQGLANTGELFF
TRBJ2-2	NA	few	TRBV7-2	TGTGCCAGCAGCTTCTATCAGGGCCTCCTCACCGGGGAGCTGTTTTTT	CASSFYQGLLTGELFF
TRBJ1-2	NA	few	TRBV18	TGTGCCAGCTCCCCAGAGACGACGGGCGGCTACACCTTC	CASSPETTGGYTF
TRBJ2-3	TRBD2	many	TRBV5-1	TGCGCCAGCAGCTTCTCCTATGCGGGGGGAAATACAGATACGCAGTATTTT	CASSFSYAGGNTDTQYF
TRBJ1-2	NA	few	TRBV28	TGTGCCAGCAGTTTAGGGGAAAAGGACTACACCTTC	CASSLGEKDYTF
TRBJ1-3	NA	few	TRBV10-3	TGTGCCATCAGACCCTCGAATGGACAACGAAACACCATATATTTT	CAIRPSNGQRNTIYF
TRBJ1-1	NA	many	TRBV10-3	TGTGCCATCAGTGAGTCGGGGGGGACTGAAGCTTTCTTT	CAISESGGTEAFF
TRBJ1-2	NA	few	TRBV21-1	TGTGCCAGCAGCAAATGCCACTTAGTAGAGACTAACTATGGCTACACCTTC	CASSKCHLVETNYGYTF
TRBJ2-3	NA	few	TRBV5-1	TGCGCCAGCAGGGGGGGGCCCCCCACAGATACGCAGTATTTT	CASRGGPPTDTQYF
TRBJ2-2	NA	NA	TRBV20-1	TGCAGTGCTAGAGATCAAAGGGCGGGGAACACCGGGGAGCTGTTTTTT	CSARDQRAGNTGELFF
TRBJ2-2	NA	many	TRBV9	TGTGCCAGCAGCGAGGACTACACCGGGGAGCTGTTTTTT	CASSEDYTGELFF
TRBJ1-6	NA	many	TRBV5-5	TGTGCCAGCACCGAGGGGGGACCCCTCCACTTT	CASTEGGPLHF
TRBJ2-2	NA	few	TRBV12-3/TRBV12-4	TGTGCCAGCAGACAATATACAGGGGGGGACACCGGGGAGCTGTTTTTT	CASRQYTGGDTGELFF
TRBJ1-2	NA	many	TRBV6-2/TRBV6-3	TGTGCCAGCAGTTACGAATTCGATGGCTACACCTTC	CASSYEFDGYTF
TRBJ2-7	TRBD1	few	TRBV5-4	TGTGCCAGCAGCTTGGGACAGGGGATCTCCTACGAGCAGTACTTC	CASSLGQGISYEQYF
TRBJ1-2	TRBD1	many	TRBV28	TGTGCCAGCGCAGGGGGGGGAGCTCACTATGGCTACACCTTC	CASAGGGAHYGYTF
TRBJ2-7	TRBD1	many	TRBV11-2	TGTGCCAGCAGCTTAAGCGACAGGGTAAACTACGAGCAGTACTTC	CASSLSDRVNYEQYF
TRBJ2-3	NA	many	TRBV7-3	TGTGCCAGCAGCCAAGCCAGGGACAATACGCAGTATTTT	CASSQARDNTQYF
TRBJ2-1	NA	few	TRBV5-5	TGTGCCAGCAGCTTGGTTGGGGCCCACTACAATGAGCAGTTCTTC	CASSLVGAHYNEQFF
TRBJ2-1	TRBD2	many	TRBV4-3	TGCGCCAGCAGCCAAGGACTAGCGGCCAATGAGCAGTTCTTC	CASSQGLAANEQFF
TRBJ2-4	NA	NA	TRBV6-5	TGTGCCAGCAGTTACCCACAGGGTTTAGCCAAAAACATTCAGTACTTC	CASSYPQGLAKNIQYF
TRBJ1-5	NA	many	TRBV4-1	TGCGCCAGCAGCCAAGAGGCATTAAATCAGCCCCAGCATTTT	CASSQEALNQPQHF
TRBJ2-3	NA	many	TRBV20-1	TGCAGTGCCAGGAGGCCGGGACGAGACACAGATACGCAGTATTTT	CSARRPGRDTDTQYF
TRBJ1-4	TRBD1	many	TRBV12-3/TRBV12-4	TGTGCCAGCAGTCCCACAGGACAGGGGCAAAAACTGTTTTTT	CASSPTGQGQKLFF
TRBJ2-7	NA	many	TRBV4-2	TGTGCCAGCAGCGTCTACAGGGATTCCTACGAGCAGTACTTC	CASSVYRDSYEQYF
TRBJ1-4	TRBD1	NA	TRBV5-1	TGCGCCAGCAGCTTGACAAAGCGGGACAGAGATGAAAAACTGTTTTTT	CASSLTKRDRDEKLFF
TRBJ2-1	TRBD2	NA	TRBV19	TGTGCCAGTAGTATTCAGCTAGCGGGGGGGAATGAGCAGTTCTTC	CASSIQLAGGNEQFF
TRBJ2-2	NA	many	TRBV4-2	TGTGCCAGCAGCCAAGATTTTGGAGCGCCTTGGGAGCTGTTTTTT	CASSQDFGAPWELFF
TRBJ2-7	NA	many	TRBV5-1	TGCGCCAGCAGCTTTGATGATACGGGACACCGGACGTACTTC	CASSFDDTGHRTYF
TRBJ2-5	TRBD2	many	TRBV5-1	TGCGCCAGCAGCACCTCTAGCGGGGGGGCCCAAGAGACCCAGTACTTC	CASSTSSGGAQETQYF